This T cell receptor beta chain appears in the sequencing data of a study of OX40 agonist ivuxolimab in advanced cancers. This CDR3 contains 14 residues. The V and J ends lost 0 bases and 6 bases respectively, with 7 bases between them. Germline values: CDR1 SGHRS, CDR2 YFSETQ. Repertoires were generated with immunoSEQ multiplex PCR, while TCRdb's copy carries only in-frame clones and drops some. This sample has tens of thousands of clones; about 80% occur once, and the top ten carry about 0.75%. The specimen was CD4+ or CD8+ T cells sorted from blood, collected in a trial of the OX40 agonist ivuxolimab. The clonotype comes from an adult with an advanced solid tumor such as melanoma, head and neck, liver or kidney cancer. The chain recombines TRBV5-1 with TRBJ1-6; D perhaps matches TRBD1 (5 bases). CDR3 nucleotides: TGCGCCAGCAGCTTGGATGGGGGTAATTCACCCCTCCACTTT. Protein: CASSLDGGNSPLHF. The full variable domain, rest sourced from reference TRBV5-1 and TRBJ1-6, is KAGVTQTPRYLIKTRGQQVTLSCSPISGHRSVSWYQQTPGQGLQFLFEYFSETQRNKGNFPGRFSGRQFSNSRSEMNVSTLELGDSALYLCASSLDGGNSPLHFGNGTRLTVT.